This T cell receptor beta chain comes out of a study of cytomegalovirus exposure and HLA in healthy donors. Amplification used 60 Vbeta primers and 13 Jbeta primers. TCRdb's copy holds only in-frame clones and misses some; the assay was immunoSEQ multiplex PCR. The sample consists of 150,000 to 200,000 clones, roughly 80% of them appearing once. In regard to this clone: A junction boundary mismatches the germline segment, possibly from a read error. Other DNA sequences from this sample encode an identical CDR3 as well.

The CDR3 spans 15 residues. The germline CDR1 and CDR2 sequences are MNHEY and SMNVEV (reference sequence). The receptor was derived from a male donor in good health and CMV-seropositive. What was sequenced was PBMCs. The V and J genes are TRBV27 and TRBJ2-7, with 7 bases fitting TRBD2. CDR3 in DNA: TGCGCCAGCAGTTTCGACGCCGGGGGGACTTACGAGCAGTACTTC. This encodes CASSFDAGGTYEQYF.